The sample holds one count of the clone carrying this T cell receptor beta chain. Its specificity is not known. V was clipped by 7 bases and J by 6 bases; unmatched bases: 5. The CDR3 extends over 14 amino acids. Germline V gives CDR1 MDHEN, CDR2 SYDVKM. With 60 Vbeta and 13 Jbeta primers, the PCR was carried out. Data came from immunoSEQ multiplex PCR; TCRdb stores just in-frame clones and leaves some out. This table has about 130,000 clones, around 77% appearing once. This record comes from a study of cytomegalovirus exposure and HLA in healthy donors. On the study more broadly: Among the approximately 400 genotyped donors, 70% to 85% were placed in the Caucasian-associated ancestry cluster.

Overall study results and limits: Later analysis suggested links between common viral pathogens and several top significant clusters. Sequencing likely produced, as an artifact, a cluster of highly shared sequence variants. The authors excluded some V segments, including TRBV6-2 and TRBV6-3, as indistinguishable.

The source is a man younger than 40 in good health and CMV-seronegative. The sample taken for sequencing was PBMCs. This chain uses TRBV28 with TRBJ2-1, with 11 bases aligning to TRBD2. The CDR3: CASTRLAGTNEQFF. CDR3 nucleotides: TGTGCCAGCACCCGACTAGCGGGAACCAATGAGCAGTTCTTC.